A single sample is the source of the 18 T cell receptor beta chains below, sequenced in a study of blood T cell repertoires in COVID-19. The method was immunoSEQ multiplex PCR; TCRdb's version includes in-frame clones alone and lacks a portion of them. The sample comprises 240,000 or so clones, roughly 80% of which are singletons, and 3.4% rests with the top ten. Material for sequencing was peripheral blood. These receptors were obtained from a young woman with acute or convalescent COVID-19.

The chain joins TRBV5-1 to TRBJ1-1; the match to TRBD1 covers 7 bases. Germline trimming cut 4 bases from V and 4 bases from J; bases unmatched to any gene: 7. The CDR3 spans 14 residues. Germline loops: CDR1 SGHRS, CDR2 YFSETQ. For the CDR3, the DNA is TGCGCCAGCAGCCCCCACAGGGGTGGCACTGAAGCTTTCTTT. Its protein product is CASSPHRGGTEAFF.

V usage is TRBV6-4 and J usage is TRBJ2-3; D is perhaps TRBD2 (5 bases). Germline V lookup: CDR1 MRHNA, CDR2 SNTAGT. V lost 9 bases to trimming and J lost 1 base, with 14 bases between them. This CDR3 contains 14 residues. The chain's CDR3 is CASSAEGGTDTQYF. The CDR3 DNA sequence: TGTGCCAGTAGCGCCGAAGGAGGCACAGATACGCAGTATTTT.

The V call is TRBV13, the J call TRBJ2-1, with 12 bases matching TRBD2. This CDR3 comprises 17 residues. Germline assignment: CDR1 PRHDT and CDR2 FYEKMQ (reference sequence). Trimming removed 0 bases from V and 4 bases from J; junction bases left unmatched: 4. CDR3: CASSLGTSGRDYNEQFF. The CDR3 DNA is TGTGCCAGCAGCTTAGGGACTAGCGGGAGAGATTACAATGAGCAGTTCTTC.

The sample holds one count of this clone. The genes are TRBV28 and TRBJ1-2; 8 bases agree with TRBD1. The CDR3 sequence is 16 residues long. Germline V gene data show CDR1 as MDHEN and CDR2 as SYDVKM. J gave up 3 bases and V 1 base, and 7 bases lay outside the gene matches. CDR3 loop: CASSLFGRGHDYGYTF. CDR3 bases: TGTGCCAGCAGTTTATTTGGCAGGGGGCATGACTATGGCTACACCTTC.

The chain recombines TRBV6-5 with TRBJ1-1; no clear D gene. Looked up from germline, CDR1 is MNHEY and CDR2 is SVGAGI. V was pared by 0 bases and J by 2 bases, with 10 bases between. There are 15 residues in the CDR3. CDR3 protein: CASSYSAGPNTEAFF. The CDR3 nucleotides are TGTGCCAGCAGTTACTCGGCAGGCCCAAACACTGAAGCTTTCTTT.

This clone appeared once. J is TRBJ2-2 and V is TRBV19; 7 bases fit TRBD2. With V trimmed by 6 bases and J by 1 base, 14 bases remained unmatched. The CDR3 spans 18 residues. Germline V lookup: CDR1 LNHDA, CDR2 SQIVND (reference sequence). The CDR3 region has the DNA TGTGCCAGTAGGGGGAGGGGAGGCCCTATTCTGAACACCGGGGAGCTGTTTTTT. Residues: CASRGRGGPILNTGELFF.

The chain carries TRBV29-1 and TRBJ2-7; D may be TRBD2 (5 bases). The CDR3 totals 16 residues. Looked up from germline, CDR1 is SQVTM and CDR2 is ANQGSEA. With 1 base removed from V and 2 bases from J, the gap between germline ends came to 18 bases. CDR3 protein: CSVEGGKGESPYEQYF. DNA for the CDR3: TGCAGCGTTGAAGGAGGAAAGGGAGAATCACCCTACGAGCAGTACTTC.

The chain links TRBV6-1 to TRBJ1-5; tentative D call: TRBD1 (5 bases). V lost 2 bases to trimming and J lost 3 bases, with 14 bases between them. The CDR3 has 16 amino acids. The germline V gene encodes CDR1 MNHNS and CDR2 SASEGT. Here the CDR3 reads CASSEWWGGNNQPQHF. The CDR3 DNA reads TGTGCCAGCAGTGAATGGTGGGGCGGTAACAATCAGCCCCAGCATTTT.

The CDR3 bases are TGTGCCACCTCGACAGGGCTAGCCAAAAACATTCAGTACTTC. Translation gives CATSTGLAKNIQYF. This rearrangement joins TRBV10-3 to TRBJ2-4; 7 bases agree with TRBD1. J was trimmed by 0 bases and V by 10 bases; bases with no gene match: 6. The CDR3 length is 14 residues. Germline lookup yields CDR1 ENHRY and CDR2 SYGVKD.

This chain uses TRBV25-1 with TRBJ2-5; TRBD2 matches 15 bases. This CDR3 comprises 16 residues. Unmatched junction bases numbered 7, after V lost 6 bases and J lost 5 bases. In germline, CDR1 is MGHDK, CDR2 SYGVNS. The CDR3 loop is CASSGTSGRSLETQYF. CDR3 sequence (DNA): TGTGCCAGCAGCGGGACTAGCGGGAGGTCCCTGGAGACCCAGTACTTC.

Turning to this clone: The junction shows a germline mismatch at one end, possibly a read error. The genes are TRBV19 and TRBJ1-6; a possible D gene is TRBD1 (6 bases). Per the germline V gene, CDR1 is LNHDA and CDR2 is SQIVND (reference sequence). The CDR3 has 17 amino acids. The CDR3 DNA is TGTGCCAGTAGTATCGGAAGGAGACAGGCGGATAATACACCCCTCCACTTT. Protein product: CASSIGRRQADNTPLHF. Full variable domain (remainder filled in from reference TRBV19 and TRBJ1-6): DGGITQSPKYLFRKEGQNVTLSCEQNLNHDAMYWYRQDPGQGLRLIYYSQIVNDFQKGDIAEGYSVSREKKESFPLTVTSAQKNPTAFYLCASSIGRRQADNTPLHFGNGTRLTVT.

The gene calls are TRBV19 and TRBJ1-3; the match to TRBD1 covers 8 bases. The CDR3 length is 16 residues. V was clipped by 5 bases and J by 0 bases; unmatched bases: 6. The germline V gene has CDR1 LNHDA and CDR2 SQIVND (reference sequence). CDR3 sequence reads: CASSAPRGLSGNTIYF. The CDR3 DNA reads TGTGCCAGTAGTGCCCCCAGGGGGCTCTCTGGAAACACCATATATTTT.

This clone has only a few counts. The chain joins TRBV13 to TRBJ1-1, with a possible D match to TRBD1 (6 bases). The V end lost 2 bases, the J end lost 1 base, and 17 bases lay between the germline ends. CDR3 length equals 17 residues. Germline-derived CDR1 and CDR2 are PRHDT and FYEKMQ (reference sequence). CDR3 DNA sequence: TGTGCCAGCAGCTTACGATATGAGGGGGATTGGAACACTGAAGCTTTCTTT. It is translated as CASSLRYEGDWNTEAFF.

This clone was found a few times. J is TRBJ2-1 and V is TRBV24-1, with a weak D call TRBD2 (6 bases). In germline, CDR1 is KGHDR, CDR2 SFDVKD. CDR3 length equals 14 residues. Trimming took off 1 base at V and 10 bases at J, with 13 bases between the two ends. CDR3 amino acids: CATSDFGGSKEQFF. The CDR3 nucleotides read TGTGCCACCAGTGATTTTGGGGGGAGTAAGGAGCAGTTCTTC.

The chain uses TRBV5-1 and TRBJ2-1; 8 nucleotides agree with TRBD1. Germline values: CDR1 SGHRS, CDR2 YFSETQ. V was pared by 2 bases and J by 9 bases, with 7 bases of the junction left unmatched. The CDR3 runs 14 residues. CDR3 bases: TGCGCCAGCAGCTTCGGACAGGGTGGGGGTGAGCAGTTCTTC. Protein: CASSFGQGGGEQFF.

The CDR3 region is CASSFGPGNEKLFF. The CDR3 bases are TGTGCCAGCAGCTTTGGGCCGGGGAATGAAAAACTGTTTTTT. The rearrangement uses TRBV7-2 and TRBJ1-4; no clear D gene. From germline, CDR1 is SGHTA and CDR2 FQGNSA. The CDR3 runs 14 residues. V dropped 3 bases and J dropped 5 bases, with 10 bases sitting between them. The full variable domain, with the rest looked up from reference TRBV7-2 and TRBJ1-4, is GAGVSQSPSNKVTEKGKDVELRCDPISGHTALYWYRQSLGQGLEFLIYFQGNSAPDKSGLPSDRFSAERTGGSVSTLTIQRTQQEDSAVYLCASSFGPGNEKLFFGSGTQLSVL.

This clone has just a few counts. A junction boundary mismatches the germline segment, possibly from a read error. V and J are TRBV19 and TRBJ2-7; maybe TRBD1 (6 bases). The germline V gene has CDR1 LNHDA and CDR2 SQIVND (reference sequence). CDR3 size: 13 residues. The CDR3 nucleotides read TGCAGACCTCCAAGGGGGACCCCTCACGAGCAGTACTTC. Encoded protein: CRPPRGTPHEQYF.

This sequence joins TRBV5-1 and TRBJ2-7; tentative D call: TRBD1 (5 bases). The length of the CDR3 is 14 residues. Trimming stripped 2 bases from V and 0 bases from J, with 9 bases between. The germline V gene encodes CDR1 SGHRS and CDR2 YFSETQ. The CDR3: CASSFQGNSYEQYF. The DNA for the CDR3 is TGCGCCAGCAGCTTCCAGGGTAACTCCTACGAGCAGTACTTC.